This T cell receptor beta chain was captured by sequencing in a study of blood T cells in healthy people across ages. This clonotype turned up a few times. Then a second PCR, running about 6 to 11 cycles, was carried out with a sample-barcoded 5' primer and a J-beta primer mix. TCRdb reprocessed the 5' RACE reads with MiXCR, giving one entry per CDR3 protein. The sample has 550,000 to 800,000 distinct CDR3 sequences, roughly 21% seen once. The CDR3 extends over 12 amino acids. V was cut by 1 base and J by 10 bases, with 10 bases left in between. The germline gives CDR1 SGHAT, CDR2 FQNNGV. The sample taken for sequencing was blood. V and J are TRBV11-2 and TRBJ1-1; D not certain. The TCR originated in a man aged 65 to 85 in good health. This chain's CDR3 is CASSLVGVRAFF. The CDR3 region has the DNA TGTGCCAGCAGCTTAGTTGGAGTGAGAGCTTTCTTT.